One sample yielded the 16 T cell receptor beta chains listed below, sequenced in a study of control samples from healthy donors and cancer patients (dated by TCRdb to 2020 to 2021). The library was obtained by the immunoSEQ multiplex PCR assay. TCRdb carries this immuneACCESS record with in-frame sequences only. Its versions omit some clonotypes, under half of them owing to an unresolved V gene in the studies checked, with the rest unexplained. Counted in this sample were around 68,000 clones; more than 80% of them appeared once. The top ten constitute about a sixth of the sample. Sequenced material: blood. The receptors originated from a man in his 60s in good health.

Here the CDR3 reads CASSPNGESTNYGYTF. The CDR3 region has the DNA TGTGCCAGCAGCCCCAACGGGGAATCTACTAACTATGGCTACACCTTC. This chain links TRBV21-1 with TRBJ1-2. TRBV21-1 is described as a pseudogene. The CDR3 has 16 residues.

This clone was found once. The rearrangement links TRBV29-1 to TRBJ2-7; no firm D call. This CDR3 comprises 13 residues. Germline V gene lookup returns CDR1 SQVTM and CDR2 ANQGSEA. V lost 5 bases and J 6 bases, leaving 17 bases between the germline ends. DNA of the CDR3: TGCAGCGTTACGGACCTTCTGCGCGGCGAGCAGTACTTC. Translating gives CSVTDLLRGEQYF.

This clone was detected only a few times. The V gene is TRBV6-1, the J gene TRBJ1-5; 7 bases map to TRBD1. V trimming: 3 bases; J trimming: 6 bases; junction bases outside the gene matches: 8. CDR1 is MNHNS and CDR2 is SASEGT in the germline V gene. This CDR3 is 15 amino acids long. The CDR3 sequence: CASSDGQARGQPQHF. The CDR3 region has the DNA TGTGCCAGCAGTGACGGACAGGCGAGGGGTCAGCCCCAGCATTTT.

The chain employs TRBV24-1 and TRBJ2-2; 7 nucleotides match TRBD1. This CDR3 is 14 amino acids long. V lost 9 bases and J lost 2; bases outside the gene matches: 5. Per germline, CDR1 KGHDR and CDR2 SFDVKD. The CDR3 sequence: CATADRSNTGELFF. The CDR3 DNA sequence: TGTGCCACCGCGGACAGGTCAAACACCGGGGAGCTGTTTTTT.

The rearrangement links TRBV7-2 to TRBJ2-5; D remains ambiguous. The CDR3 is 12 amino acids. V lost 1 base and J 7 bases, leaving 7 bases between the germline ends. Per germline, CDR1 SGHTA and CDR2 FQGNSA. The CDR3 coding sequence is TGTGCCAGCAGCTTAGAAGTGGGGACCCAGTACTTC. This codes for CASSLEVGTQYF.

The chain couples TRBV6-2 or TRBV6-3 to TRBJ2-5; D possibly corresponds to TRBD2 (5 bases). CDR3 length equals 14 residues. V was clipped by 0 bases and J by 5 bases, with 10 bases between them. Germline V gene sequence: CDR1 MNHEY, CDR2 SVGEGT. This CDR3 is CASSYSSGSETQYF. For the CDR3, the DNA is TGTGCCAGCAGTTACTCGAGTGGGAGCGAGACCCAGTACTTC.

The CDR3 sequence: CATSKRQSYEQYF. The CDR3 DNA sequence: TGTGCCACCAGCAAGCGACAGTCCTACGAGCAGTACTTC. The V call is TRBV15, the J call TRBJ2-7; the D gene is possibly TRBD1 (5 bases). V lost 4 bases to trimming and J lost 1 base, with 8 bases between them. This CDR3 region has 13 residues. CDR1 is LNHNV and CDR2 is YYDKDF in the germline V gene (reference sequence).

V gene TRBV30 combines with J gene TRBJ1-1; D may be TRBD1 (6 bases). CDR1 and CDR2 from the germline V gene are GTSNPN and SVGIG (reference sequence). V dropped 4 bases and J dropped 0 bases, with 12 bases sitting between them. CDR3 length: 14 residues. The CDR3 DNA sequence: TGTGCCTGGATTTACACAGGGATGAACACTGAAGCTTTCTTT. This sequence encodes CAWIYTGMNTEAFF.

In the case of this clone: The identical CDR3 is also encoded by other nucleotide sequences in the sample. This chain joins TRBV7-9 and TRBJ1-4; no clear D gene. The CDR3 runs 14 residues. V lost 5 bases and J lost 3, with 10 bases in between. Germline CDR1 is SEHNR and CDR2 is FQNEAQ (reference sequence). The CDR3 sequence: CASSLSGANEKLFF. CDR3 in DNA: TGTGCCAGCAGCCTCAGCGGTGCTAATGAAAAACTGTTTTTT. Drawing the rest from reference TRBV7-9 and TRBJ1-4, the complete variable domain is DTGVSQNPRHKITKRGQNVTFRCDPISEHNRLYWYRQTLGQGPEFLTYFQNEAQLEKSRLLSDRFSAERPKGSFSTLEIQRTEQGDSAMYLCASSLSGANEKLFFGSGTQLSVL.

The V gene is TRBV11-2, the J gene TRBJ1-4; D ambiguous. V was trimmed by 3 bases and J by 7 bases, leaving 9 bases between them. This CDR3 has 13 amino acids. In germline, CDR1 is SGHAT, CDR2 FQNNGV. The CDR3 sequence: CASSLGFSEKLFF. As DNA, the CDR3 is TGTGCCAGCAGCTTGGGTTTCTCTGAAAAACTGTTTTTT.

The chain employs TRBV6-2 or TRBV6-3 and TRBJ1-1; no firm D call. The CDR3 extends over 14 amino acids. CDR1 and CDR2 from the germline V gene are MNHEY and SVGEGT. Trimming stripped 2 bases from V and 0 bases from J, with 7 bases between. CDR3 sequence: CASSYGGMNTEAFF. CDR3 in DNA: TGTGCCAGCAGTTACGGAGGCATGAACACTGAAGCTTTCTTT.

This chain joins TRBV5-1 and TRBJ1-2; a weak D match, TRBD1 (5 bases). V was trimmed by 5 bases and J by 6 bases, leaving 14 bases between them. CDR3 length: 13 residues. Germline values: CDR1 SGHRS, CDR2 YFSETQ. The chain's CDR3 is CASRMGTEDGYTF. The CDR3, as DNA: TGCGCCAGCAGGATGGGGACGGAGGATGGCTACACCTTC.

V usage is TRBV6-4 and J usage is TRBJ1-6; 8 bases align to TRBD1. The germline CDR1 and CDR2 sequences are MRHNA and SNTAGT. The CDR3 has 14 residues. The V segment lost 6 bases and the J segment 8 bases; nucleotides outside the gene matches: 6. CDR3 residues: CASSLQGGDSPLHF. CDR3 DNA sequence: TGTGCCAGCAGCCTACAGGGGGGCGATTCACCCCTCCACTTT.

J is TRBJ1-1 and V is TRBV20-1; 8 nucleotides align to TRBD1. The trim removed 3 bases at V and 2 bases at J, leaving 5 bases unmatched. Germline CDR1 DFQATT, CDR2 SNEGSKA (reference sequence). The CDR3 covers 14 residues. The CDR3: CSASRGQENTEAFF. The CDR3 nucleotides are TGCAGTGCTAGTAGGGGACAGGAAAACACTGAAGCTTTCTTT.

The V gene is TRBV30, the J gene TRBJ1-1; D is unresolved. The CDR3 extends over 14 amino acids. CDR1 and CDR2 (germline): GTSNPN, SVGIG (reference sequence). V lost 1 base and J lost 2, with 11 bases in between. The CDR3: CAWSESRVNTEAFF. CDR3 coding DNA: TGTGCCTGGAGTGAATCTAGAGTAAACACTGAAGCTTTCTTT.

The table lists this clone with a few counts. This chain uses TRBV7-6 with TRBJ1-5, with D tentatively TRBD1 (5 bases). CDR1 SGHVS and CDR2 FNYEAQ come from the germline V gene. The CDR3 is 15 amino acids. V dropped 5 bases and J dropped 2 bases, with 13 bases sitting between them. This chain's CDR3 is CASSLGREGNQPQHF. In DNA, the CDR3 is TGTGCCAGCAGCCTCGGCAGGGAAGGCAATCAGCCCCAGCATTTT.